This TCR beta chain was documented in a study of blood T cell repertoires in COVID-19. Study-wide background: Whether acute or convalescent, the COVID-19 samples came from the United States, Italy and Spain. The cDNA or gDNA used as material had been derived from T cells, B-cell-depleted T cells, or PBMCs.

The germline gives CDR1 SGHKS, CDR2 YYEKEE (reference sequence). Germline trimming cut 1 base from V and 7 bases from J; bases unmatched to any gene: 12. The CDR3 loop spans 19 amino acids. In the authors' methods: Reference gene primer amplification gave nucleated cell count estimates. TCRdb's table, derived via immunoSEQ multiplex PCR, lists solely in-frame clones and lacks some. D and trimming come from the DNA, and the V and J calls and clone size come from that table. The profile shows hundreds of thousands of clones, roughly 84% of them singletons. Source material: peripheral blood. This sequence was found in a woman aged 40 to 55 who had recovered from COVID-19. V usage is TRBV5-5 and J usage is TRBJ2-2; 14 bases map to TRBD2. The CDR3 loop is CASSLSWGTSGRTGGELFF. DNA of the CDR3: TGTGCCAGCAGCTTGTCCTGGGGGACTAGCGGGAGAACGGGCGGGGAGCTGTTTTTT.